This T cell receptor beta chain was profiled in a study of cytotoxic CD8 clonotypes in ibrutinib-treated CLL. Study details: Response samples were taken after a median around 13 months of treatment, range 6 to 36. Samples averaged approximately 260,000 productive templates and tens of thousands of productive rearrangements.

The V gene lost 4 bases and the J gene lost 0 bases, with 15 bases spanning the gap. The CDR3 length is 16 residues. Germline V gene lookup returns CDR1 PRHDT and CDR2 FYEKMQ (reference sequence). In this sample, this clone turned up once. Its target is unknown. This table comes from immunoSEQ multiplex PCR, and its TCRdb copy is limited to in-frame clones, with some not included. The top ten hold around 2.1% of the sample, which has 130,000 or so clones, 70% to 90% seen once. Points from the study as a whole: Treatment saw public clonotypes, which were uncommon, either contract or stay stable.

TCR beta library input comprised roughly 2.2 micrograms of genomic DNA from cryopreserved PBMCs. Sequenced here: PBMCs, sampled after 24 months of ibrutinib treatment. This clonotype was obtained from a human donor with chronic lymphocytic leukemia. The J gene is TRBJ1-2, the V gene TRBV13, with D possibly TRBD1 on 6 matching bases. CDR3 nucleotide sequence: TGTGCCAGCAGCTACTACAGGGTCGGAGCTAACTATGGCTACACCTTC. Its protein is CASSYYRVGANYGYTF.